Included here is one T cell receptor (beta chain) sequence, with context. The sample is drawn from a study of CD8+ T cells in alopecia areata. As the sequencing template, cDNA was produced by extracting RNA and reverse transcribing it. Profiling relied on immunoSEQ multiplex PCR, and the TCRdb table lists in-frame clones only, not all of them. The sample contains around 110,000 clones, about four fifths of which appear only once. The sample's treatment: oral pan-JAK inhibitor, 5-10 mg twice daily. This specimen consisted of CD8+ T cells sorted from blood, obtained at week 24, from a patient treated with tofacitinib. This receptor was taken from a human donor with alopecia areata.

CDR3 protein: CASSGIRDRDETDTQYF. The DNA of the CDR3 is TGTGCCAGCAGCGGGATCCGGGACAGGGATGAGACAGATACGCAGTATTTT. This rearrangement joins TRBV7-8 to TRBJ2-3; 9 bases match TRBD1. The CDR3 consists of 17 residues. Trimming took 5 bases from V and 3 from J; bases not matched to a gene: 12. CDR1 and CDR2 from the germline V gene are SGHVS and FQNEAQ.